The 32 T cell receptor beta chains below come from one sample, sequenced in a study of quantifying T cell responses using KT2 cells. Whole-study context: TCR alpha and beta constant-region primers primed reverse transcription of RNA.

Each cDNA got a UMI-containing oligo ligated at its 3' end. First-round PCR used 3 to 4 cycles and beta primers RC1.1 and RC1.2 covering TRBC1 and TRBC2. Using its own MiXCR run on the UMI-ligation and nested PCR reads, TCRdb lists one record per CDR3 protein. The sample comprises tens of thousands of distinct CDR3 sequences, around an eighth of which are singletons, and around a tenth rests with the top ten. The source material was PBMCs spiked with cells of the T cell clone KT2. The source of these receptors is a human donor.

The rearrangement links TRBV2 to TRBJ1-1, with a weak D call TRBD1 (5 bases). CDR1 is SNHLY, CDR2 FYNNEI, per germline. This CDR3 has 12 residues. V was pared by 7 bases and J by 2 bases, with 8 bases between. CDR3 protein: CASKGLNTEAFF. The DNA of the CDR3 is TGTGCCAGCAAGGGGCTTAACACTGAAGCTTTCTTT.

V usage is TRBV7-9 and J usage is TRBJ2-7; tentative D call: TRBD1 (5 bases). The V and J ends lost 1 base and 4 bases respectively, with 14 bases between them. This CDR3 contains 15 residues. The germline V gene has CDR1 SEHNR and CDR2 FQNEAQ (reference sequence). The CDR3 DNA sequence: TGTGCCAGCAGCTTAGAGAACCCTGGGGCTTACGAGCAGTACTTC. Amino acid sequence: CASSLENPGAYEQYF.

This clonotype was seen a handful of times. The rearrangement joins TRBV20-1 to TRBJ1-5; D is unclear. The CDR3 has 11 amino acids. Looked up from germline, CDR1 is DFQATT and CDR2 is SNEGSKA (reference sequence). V was pared by 3 bases and J by 6 bases, with 6 bases between. CDR3 sequence (DNA): TGCAGTGCTAGCTTCGGTCAGCCCCAGCATTTT. Translating it yields CSASFGQPQHF.

In its sample, this clonotype is medium-sized. The chain employs TRBV6-1 and TRBJ1-1; D is possibly TRBD1 (6 bases). Germline values: CDR1 MNHNS, CDR2 SASEGT. Between the trimmed V and J ends, which lost 6 bases and 0 bases, there was a span of 14 bases. This CDR3 spans 15 amino acids. CDR3 nucleotides: TGTGCCAGCAGACAGGGAATCTCCATGAACACTGAAGCTTTCTTT. It codes for CASRQGISMNTEAFF.

In this sample, this clonotype turned up many times. V gene TRBV20-1 combines with J gene TRBJ1-2; D is undetermined. Germline assignment: CDR1 DFQATT and CDR2 SNEGSKA (reference sequence). V shed 6 bases and J shed 0 bases, with 14 bases lying between them. The CDR3 covers 14 residues. The CDR3 coding sequence is TGCAGTGCCCTAAGTTGGGTAGCTAACTATGGCTACACCTTC. It specifies CSALSWVANYGYTF.

The rearrangement uses TRBV2 and TRBJ1-1, with 9 bases matching TRBD1. Trimming took 5 bases from V and 5 from J; bases not matched to a gene: 6. Germline V lookup: CDR1 SNHLY, CDR2 FYNNEI. This CDR3 has 14 amino acids. The CDR3 nucleotides are TGTGCCAGCAGTTACAGGGGGCGGGTGACTGAAGCTTTCTTT. It encodes CASSYRGRVTEAFF.

The sample holds a few counts of this clonotype. CDR3: CASSDPRTGAYNEQFF. DNA of the CDR3: TGTGCCAGCAGTGATCCCCGGACAGGGGCCTACAATGAGCAGTTCTTC. The chain recombines TRBV25-1 with TRBJ2-1; 9 bases agree with TRBD1. Germline loops: CDR1 MGHDK, CDR2 SYGVNS. The CDR3 is made up of 16 amino acids. J was trimmed by 2 bases and V by 3 bases; bases with no gene match: 5.

This clonotype was seen a handful of times. The gene calls are TRBV5-5 and TRBJ2-5; 7 nucleotides line up with TRBD2. J was trimmed by 1 base and V by 4 bases; bases with no gene match: 13. Per germline, CDR1 SGHKS and CDR2 YYEKEE (reference sequence). The CDR3 covers 17 residues. CDR3 protein: CASSKNHLGGGQETQYF. In nucleotides, the CDR3 is TGTGCCAGCAGCAAAAACCATCTGGGGGGGGGCCAAGAGACCCAGTACTTC.

This clonotype was picked up a small number of times. The V call is TRBV5-1, the J call TRBJ2-7, with no clear D. CDR1 SGHRS and CDR2 YFSETQ come from the germline V gene. The CDR3 extends over 14 amino acids. Deletions cut 0 bases from V and 5 bases from J, with 12 bases between. The CDR3, as DNA: TGCGCCAGCAGCTTGGCTGGGGATTCCAACGAGCAGTACTTC. Translated, it gives CASSLAGDSNEQYF.

This clonotype was picked up a small number of times. V gene TRBV20-1 combines with J gene TRBJ2-7, with a tentative D call TRBD1 (5 bases). CDR3 length: 16 residues. Germline CDR1 and CDR2: DFQATT and SNEGSKA (reference sequence). V lost 0 bases, J lost 1 base, and 16 bases lay in between. The CDR3 sequence: CSAREFAGPDSYEQYF. The CDR3 DNA reads as TGCAGTGCTAGAGAATTTGCAGGGCCTGATTCCTACGAGCAGTACTTC.

This clonotype came up a few times. The chain is built from TRBV20-1 and TRBJ2-5, with 10 bases that match TRBD2. The V and J ends lost 3 bases and 3 bases, in that order; junction bases with no gene match: 7. The CDR3 sequence is 15 residues long. CDR1 DFQATT and CDR2 SNEGSKA come from the germline V gene (reference sequence). CDR3: CSARSWTSGKETQYF. CDR3 in DNA: TGCAGTGCTAGGTCGTGGACTAGCGGTAAAGAGACCCAGTACTTC.

The gene calls are TRBV6-6 and TRBJ1-2; no clear D. This CDR3 is 9 amino acids long. The germline CDR1 and CDR2 sequences are MNHNY and SVGAGI (reference sequence). Trimming cost V 8 bases and J 8 bases, with 6 bases left between them. The CDR3 nucleotides read TGTGCCAGCGGATACGGCTACACCTTC. Encoded protein: CASGYGYTF.

This clonotype was counted between two and nine times. The CDR3 loop reads CASRAGLAGGNIQYF. The CDR3 nucleotides read TGTGCCAGCAGAGCGGGACTAGCGGGGGGAAACATTCAGTACTTC. The chain joins TRBV2 to TRBJ2-4; 15 bases are shared with TRBD2. Trimming cost V 6 bases and J 6 bases; bases outside gene matches: 3. The germline V gene encodes CDR1 SNHLY and CDR2 FYNNEI. The CDR3 is made up of 15 amino acids.

This sequence joins TRBV29-1 and TRBJ1-3; 7 bases fit TRBD1. CDR1 and CDR2 from the germline V gene are SQVTM and ANQGSEA. Trimming cost V 6 bases and J 3 bases; bases outside gene matches: 2. The CDR3 sequence is 12 residues long. This CDR3 reads CSVGTDGNTIYF. CDR3 in DNA: TGCAGCGTCGGGACAGATGGAAACACCATATATTTT.

This clonotype was recorded many times. V gene TRBV5-1 combines with J gene TRBJ2-3; unclear D gene. V was pared by 0 bases and J by 4 bases, with 12 bases between. The CDR3 runs 15 residues. Germline loops: CDR1 SGHRS, CDR2 YFSETQ. DNA of the CDR3: TGCGCCAGCAGCTTGGAGGACCCTAGGGCAGATACGCAGTATTTT. Protein sequence: CASSLEDPRADTQYF.

With regard to this clonotype: Germline is not matched at one junction end, which may reflect a read error. The gene calls are TRBV29-1 and TRBJ1-2, with D perhaps TRBD1 (6 bases). The CDR3 consists of 12 residues. In germline, CDR1 is SQVTM, CDR2 ANQGSEA. DNA for the CDR3: TGCAGCGTTGACTCAGGGGTCTATGGCTACAACTTC. Its protein product is CSVDSGVYGYNF.

The chain recombines TRBV5-1 with TRBJ2-2; no clear D gene. In germline, CDR1 is SGHRS, CDR2 YFSETQ. V gave up 0 bases and J gave up 0 bases, with 6 bases separating them. There are 15 residues in the CDR3. CDR3 sequence (DNA): TGCGCCAGCAGCTTGGGCCAAACGAACACCGGGGAGCTGTTTTTT. This encodes CASSLGQTNTGELFF.

The rearrangement uses TRBV7-2 and TRBJ2-7; D is unresolved. Germline CDR1 SGHTA, CDR2 FQGNSA. The CDR3 is 15 amino acids. With 0 bases removed from V and 2 bases from J, the gap between germline ends came to 11 bases. The CDR3 DNA reads as TGTGCCAGCAGCTTAGCTACCGACCCCGCCTACGAGCAGTACTTC. Amino acid sequence: CASSLATDPAYEQYF.

To note about this clonotype: A much more abundant neighbour one base away suggests this may be a read error. The chain couples TRBV2 to TRBJ2-7; TRBD1 matches 9 bases. Losses at the gene ends were 5 bases for V and 2 bases for J; bases not matched to a gene: 1. CDR3 length: 13 residues. Germline V gene lookup returns CDR1 SNHLY and CDR2 FYNNEI. Here the CDR3 DNA reads TGTGCCAGCAGTAGACAGGGGGCCTACGAGCAGTACTTC. Translating it yields CASSRQGAYEQYF.

There are a few counts of this clonotype. The chain recombines TRBV6-6 with TRBJ2-5, with D uncertain. V lost 6 bases and J lost 0, with 8 bases in between. CDR3 size: 13 residues. From germline, CDR1 is MNHNY and CDR2 SVGAGI (reference sequence). CDR3 in amino acids: CASRDVNQETQYF. The CDR3, as DNA: TGTGCCAGCAGGGATGTTAACCAAGAGACCCAGTACTTC.

In this sample, this clonotype turned up a few times. The chain carries TRBV7-9 and TRBJ1-4, with unresolved D. V lost 2 bases to trimming and J lost 5 bases, with 6 bases between them. CDR1 is SEHNR and CDR2 is FQNEAQ in the germline V gene (reference sequence). The CDR3 is 13 amino acids. The chain's CDR3 is CASSLLENEKLFF. In DNA form, the CDR3 reads TGTGCCAGCAGCTTACTAGAGAATGAAAAACTGTTTTTT.

This clonotype has more than one count but fewer than ten. The J gene is TRBJ2-1, the V gene TRBV20-1, with D perhaps TRBD1 (7 bases). CDR3 size: 15 residues. CDR1 DFQATT and CDR2 SNEGSKA come from the germline V gene (reference sequence). Between the trimmed V and J ends, which lost 6 bases and 8 bases, there was a span of 23 bases. CDR3 region: CSATEGQGGTDEQFF. The CDR3 DNA reads TGCAGTGCCACAGAGGGGCAGGGGGGTACAGATGAGCAGTTCTTC.

This rearrangement joins TRBV12-3 or TRBV12-4 to TRBJ2-7; D uncertain. The CDR3 extends over 11 amino acids. The V end was cut by 1 base, the J end by 7 bases, with 5 bases between. Here the CDR3 reads CASSLEEEQYF. Written as DNA, the CDR3 is TGTGCCAGCAGTTTAGAAGAAGAGCAGTACTTC.

The genes are TRBV5-1 and TRBJ1-1; tentatively, D is TRBD1 (5 bases). Germline V gene data show CDR1 as SGHRS and CDR2 as YFSETQ. The V gene lost 5 bases and the J gene lost 6 bases, with 11 bases spanning the gap. This CDR3 region has 12 residues. Written as DNA, the CDR3 is TGCGCCAGCAGGGTTACAGGTGCTGAAGCTTTCTTT. It codes for CASRVTGAEAFF.

The chain employs TRBV5-1 and TRBJ1-1, with D possibly matching TRBD1 (5 bases). Between the trimmed V and J ends, which lost 4 bases and 0 bases, there was a span of 13 bases. Germline CDR1 SGHRS, CDR2 YFSETQ. There are 15 residues in the CDR3. The CDR3 sequence: CASSTRQTMNTEAFF. CDR3 nucleotides: TGCGCCAGCAGCACCCGACAGACCATGAACACTGAAGCTTTCTTT. Supplemented by reference TRBV5-1 and TRBJ1-1, the full variable domain reads KAGVTQTPRYLIKTRGQQVTLSCSPISGHRSVSWYQQTPGQGLQFLFEYFSETQRNKGNFPGRFSGRQFSNSRSEMNVSTLELGDSALYLCASSTRQTMNTEAFFGQGTRLTVV.

The chain employs TRBV20-1 and TRBJ1-1, with TRBD1 identical over 10 bases. The CDR3 totals 12 residues. The V gene end was trimmed by 4 bases and the J gene end by 11 bases; junction bases not matched to a gene: 7. CDR1 and CDR2 (germline): DFQATT, SNEGSKA (reference sequence). Written as DNA, the CDR3 is TGCAGTGCTACCCCCGGGACAGGGGATGCTTTCTTT. Protein: CSATPGTGDAFF.

This clonotype was seen only a few times. The rearrangement links TRBV7-9 to TRBJ2-1, with D possibly matching TRBD1 (5 bases). V shed 4 bases and J shed 7 bases, with 8 bases lying between them. The germline gives CDR1 SEHNR, CDR2 FQNEAQ (reference sequence). This CDR3 is 12 amino acids long. CDR3 sequence reads: CASSSTENEQFF. The CDR3 coding sequence is TGTGCCAGCAGCTCGACAGAAAATGAGCAGTTCTTC. The whole variable domain, filled in from reference TRBV7-9 and TRBJ2-1, reads DTGVSQNPRHKITKRGQNVTFRCDPISEHNRLYWYRQTLGQGPEFLTYFQNEAQLEKSRLLSDRFSAERPKGSFSTLEIQRTEQGDSAMYLCASSSTENEQFFGPGTRLTVL.

As to this clonotype: This may come from a read error, since a much larger clone is one base off. The CDR3 DNA sequence: TGTGCCAGTAGTATCGAGCCTTACTTCTACAATGAGCAGTTCTTC. Translation gives CASSIEPYFYNEQFF. This rearrangement joins TRBV19 to TRBJ2-1; D unresolved. This CDR3 has 15 residues. Trimming left V 3 bases short and J 3 bases short, with 12 bases between. Germline lookup yields CDR1 LNHDA and CDR2 SQIVND (reference sequence).

This clonotype has a handful of counts. The gene calls are TRBV18 and TRBJ1-1; D may be TRBD1 (5 bases). The CDR3 is made up of 16 amino acids. CDR1 KGHSH and CDR2 LQKENI come from the germline V gene. Trimming cost V 3 bases and J 0 bases, with 14 bases left between them. The CDR3 loop reads CASSPQPGKMNTEAFF. The CDR3 nucleotides are TGTGCCAGCTCACCGCAACCAGGGAAGATGAACACTGAAGCTTTCTTT.

This clonotype occurred many times. This chain links TRBV5-6 with TRBJ1-1, with no clear D. This CDR3 region has 13 residues. The germline V and J ends were trimmed by 4 bases and 1 base, with 8 bases remaining between them. Germline-derived CDR1 and CDR2 are SGHDT and YYEEEE. The CDR3 DNA follows: TGTGCCAGCAGCCGACGTAGGAACACTGAAGCTTTCTTT. This encodes CASSRRRNTEAFF.

The chain carries TRBV27 and TRBJ1-1; D gene ambiguous. The ends were cut back, 5 bases at V and 3 bases at J, with 10 bases in the middle. CDR1 and CDR2 from the germline V gene are MNHEY and SMNVEV (reference sequence). The CDR3 is made up of 13 amino acids. The CDR3: CASSQISHTEAFF. The CDR3 DNA reads TGTGCCAGCAGTCAAATAAGCCACACTGAAGCTTTCTTT.

The J gene is TRBJ2-4, the V gene TRBV10-3; possibly TRBD1 for D (5 bases). V was shortened by 2 bases and J by 8 bases, with 13 bases between the two germline ends. Germline CDR1 and CDR2: ENHRY and SYGVKD. This CDR3 is built from 14 residues. CDR3 nucleotide sequence: TGTGCCATCAGTGAGGTACAGGTACCTGACATTCAGTACTTC. It codes for CAISEVQVPDIQYF.